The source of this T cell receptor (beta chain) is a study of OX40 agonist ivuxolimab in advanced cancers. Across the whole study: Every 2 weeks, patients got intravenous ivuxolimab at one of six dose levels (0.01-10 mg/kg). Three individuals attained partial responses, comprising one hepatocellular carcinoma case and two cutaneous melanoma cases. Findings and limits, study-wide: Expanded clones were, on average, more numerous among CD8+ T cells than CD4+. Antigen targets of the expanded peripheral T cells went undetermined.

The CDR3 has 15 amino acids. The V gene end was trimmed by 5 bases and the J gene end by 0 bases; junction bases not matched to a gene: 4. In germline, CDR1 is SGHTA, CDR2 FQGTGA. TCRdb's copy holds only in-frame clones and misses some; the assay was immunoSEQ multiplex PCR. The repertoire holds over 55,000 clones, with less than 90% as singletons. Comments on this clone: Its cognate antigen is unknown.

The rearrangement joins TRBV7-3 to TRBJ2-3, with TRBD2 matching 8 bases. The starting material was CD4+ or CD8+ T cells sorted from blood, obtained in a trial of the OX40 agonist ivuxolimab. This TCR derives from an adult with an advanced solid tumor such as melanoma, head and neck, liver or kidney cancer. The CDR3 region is CASSISGGSTDTQYF. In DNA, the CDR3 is TGTGCCAGCAGCATCAGCGGGGGAAGCACAGATACGCAGTATTTT.